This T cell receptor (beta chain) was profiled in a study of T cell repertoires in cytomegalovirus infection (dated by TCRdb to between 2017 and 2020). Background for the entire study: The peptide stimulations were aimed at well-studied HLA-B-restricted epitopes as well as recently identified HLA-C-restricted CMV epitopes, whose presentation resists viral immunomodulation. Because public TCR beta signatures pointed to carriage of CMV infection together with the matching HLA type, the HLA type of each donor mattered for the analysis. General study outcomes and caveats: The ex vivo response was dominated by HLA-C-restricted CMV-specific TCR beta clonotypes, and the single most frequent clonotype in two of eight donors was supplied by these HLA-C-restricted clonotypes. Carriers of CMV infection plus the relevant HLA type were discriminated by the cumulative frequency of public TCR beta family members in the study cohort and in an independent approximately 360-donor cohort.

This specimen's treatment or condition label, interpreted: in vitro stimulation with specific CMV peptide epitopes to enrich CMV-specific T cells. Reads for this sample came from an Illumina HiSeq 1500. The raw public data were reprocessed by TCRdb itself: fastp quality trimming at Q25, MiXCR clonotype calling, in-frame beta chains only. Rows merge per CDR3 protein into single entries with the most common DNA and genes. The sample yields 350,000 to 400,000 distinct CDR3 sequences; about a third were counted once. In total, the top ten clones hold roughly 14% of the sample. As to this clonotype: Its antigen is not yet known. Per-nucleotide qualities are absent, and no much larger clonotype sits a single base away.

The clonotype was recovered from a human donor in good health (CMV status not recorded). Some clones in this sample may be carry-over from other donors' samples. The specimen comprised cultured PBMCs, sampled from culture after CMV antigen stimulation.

The DNA reads TGTGCCAGCAGCTTAGGGGAACTAGCGGGAGATAAAGACGAGCAGTACGTC. This encodes CASSLGELAGDKDEQYV. This chain is built from TRBV11-2 and TRBJ2-7; TRBD2 agrees with 11 junctional bases. Via the germline V gene, CDR1 is SGHAT and CDR2 FQNNGV. From the cysteine up to the valine, the CDR3 has a length of 17 residues. The CDR3 DNA has 51 bases and is translated from base 1. Ends trimmed: V by 1 base, J by 5 bases; bases unmatched to a gene: 10.